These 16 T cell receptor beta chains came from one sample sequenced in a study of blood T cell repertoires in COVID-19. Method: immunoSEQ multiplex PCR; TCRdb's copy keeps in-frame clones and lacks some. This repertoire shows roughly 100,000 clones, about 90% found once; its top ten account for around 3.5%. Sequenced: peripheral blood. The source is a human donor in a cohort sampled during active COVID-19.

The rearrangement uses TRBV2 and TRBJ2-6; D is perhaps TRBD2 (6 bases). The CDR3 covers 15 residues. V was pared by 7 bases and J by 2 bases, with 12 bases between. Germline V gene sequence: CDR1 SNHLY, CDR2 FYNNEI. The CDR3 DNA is TGTGCCAGCACCCCGGGGGTGACTGGGGCCAACGTCCTGACTTTC. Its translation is CASTPGVTGANVLTF.

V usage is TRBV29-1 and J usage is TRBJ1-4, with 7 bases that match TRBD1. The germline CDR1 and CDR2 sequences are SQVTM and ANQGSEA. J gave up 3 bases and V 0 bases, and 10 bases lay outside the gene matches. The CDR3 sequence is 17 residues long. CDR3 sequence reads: CSVEDLQGTAANEKLFF. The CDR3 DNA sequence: TGCAGCGTTGAAGATCTTCAGGGGACAGCGGCTAATGAAAAACTGTTTTTT.

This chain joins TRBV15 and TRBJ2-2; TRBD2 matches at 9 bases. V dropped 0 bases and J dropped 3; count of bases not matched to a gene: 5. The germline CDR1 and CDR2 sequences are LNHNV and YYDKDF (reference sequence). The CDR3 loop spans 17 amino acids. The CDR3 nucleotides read TGTGCCACCAGCAGAGATCAAAGGACTAGCGACACCGGGGAGCTGTTTTTT. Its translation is CATSRDQRTSDTGELFF.

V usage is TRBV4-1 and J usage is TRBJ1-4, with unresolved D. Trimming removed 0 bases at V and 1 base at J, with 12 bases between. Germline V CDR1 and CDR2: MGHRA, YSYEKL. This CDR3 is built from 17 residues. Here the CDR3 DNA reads TGCGCCAGCAGCCAAGATGGAGGTATAAGAACTAATGAAAAACTGTTTTTT. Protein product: CASSQDGGIRTNEKLFF.

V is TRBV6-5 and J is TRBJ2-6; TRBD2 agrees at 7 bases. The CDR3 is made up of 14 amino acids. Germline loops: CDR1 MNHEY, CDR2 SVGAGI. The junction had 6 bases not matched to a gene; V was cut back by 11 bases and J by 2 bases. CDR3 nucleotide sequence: TGTGCCGGAGGGAGGGCCGCTGGGGCCAACGTCCTGACTTTC. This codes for CAGGRAAGANVLTF.

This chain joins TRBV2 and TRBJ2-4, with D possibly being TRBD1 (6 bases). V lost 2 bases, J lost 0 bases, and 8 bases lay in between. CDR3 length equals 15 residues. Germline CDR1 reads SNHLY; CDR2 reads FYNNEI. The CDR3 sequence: CASSEQGLAKNIQYF. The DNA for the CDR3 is TGTGCCAGCAGTGAACAGGGGCTAGCCAAAAACATTCAGTACTTC.

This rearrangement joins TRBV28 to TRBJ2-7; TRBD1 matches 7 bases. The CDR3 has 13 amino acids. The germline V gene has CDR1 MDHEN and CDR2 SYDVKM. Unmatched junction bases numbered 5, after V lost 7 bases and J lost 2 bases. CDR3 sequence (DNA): TGTGCCAGCACGCCGGGACAGCCCTACGAGCAGTACTTC. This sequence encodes CASTPGQPYEQYF.

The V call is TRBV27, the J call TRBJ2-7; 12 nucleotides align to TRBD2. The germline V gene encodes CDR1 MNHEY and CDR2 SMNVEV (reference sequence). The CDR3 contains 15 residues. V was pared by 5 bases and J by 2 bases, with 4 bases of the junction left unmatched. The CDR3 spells CASSVTSGGPYEQYF. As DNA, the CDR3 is TGTGCCAGCAGTGTTACTAGCGGGGGGCCCTACGAGCAGTACTTC.

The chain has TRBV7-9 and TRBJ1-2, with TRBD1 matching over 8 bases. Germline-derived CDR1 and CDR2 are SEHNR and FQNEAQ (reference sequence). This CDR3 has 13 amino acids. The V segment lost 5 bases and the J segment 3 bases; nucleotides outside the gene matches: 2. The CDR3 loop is CASSVDRDYGYTF. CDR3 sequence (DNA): TGTGCCAGCAGCGTGGACAGGGACTATGGCTACACCTTC.

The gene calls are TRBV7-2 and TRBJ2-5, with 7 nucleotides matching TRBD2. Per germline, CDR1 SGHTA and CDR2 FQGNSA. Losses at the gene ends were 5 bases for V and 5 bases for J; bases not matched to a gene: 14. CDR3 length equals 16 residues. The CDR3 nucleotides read TGTGCCAGCAGCACACGGCGCGGGAGTCCTGGGGAGACCCAGTACTTC. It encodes CASSTRRGSPGETQYF.

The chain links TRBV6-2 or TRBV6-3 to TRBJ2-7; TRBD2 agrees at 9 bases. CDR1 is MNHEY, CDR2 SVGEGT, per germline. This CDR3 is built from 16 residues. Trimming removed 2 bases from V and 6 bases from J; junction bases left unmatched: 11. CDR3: CASSYGSSGAPFEQYF. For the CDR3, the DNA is TGTGCCAGCAGTTACGGATCTAGCGGGGCGCCCTTCGAGCAGTACTTC.

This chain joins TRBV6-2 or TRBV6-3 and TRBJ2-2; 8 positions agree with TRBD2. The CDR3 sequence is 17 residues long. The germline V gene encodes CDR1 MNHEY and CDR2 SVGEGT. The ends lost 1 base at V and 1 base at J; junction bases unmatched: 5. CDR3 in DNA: TGTGCCAGCAGTTACTTAAAACTAGCGGTGAACACCGGGGAGCTGTTTTTT. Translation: CASSYLKLAVNTGELFF.

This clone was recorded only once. The CDR3, as DNA: TGTGCCAGCAGCTTCTCCGATGAGCAGTTCTTC. Residues: CASSFSDEQFF. V is TRBV5-6 and J is TRBJ2-1; unclear D gene. This CDR3 spans 11 amino acids. With 2 bases removed from V and 8 bases from J, the gap between germline ends came to 5 bases. Per germline, CDR1 SGHDT and CDR2 YYEEEE.

CDR3 region: CASRHTTGTYGTEAFF. The CDR3 DNA is TGTGCCAGCAGGCATACAACAGGTACGTACGGCACTGAAGCTTTCTTT. The rearrangement joins TRBV28 to TRBJ1-1, with D possibly matching TRBD1 (5 bases). The germline V and J ends were trimmed by 6 bases and 4 bases, with 21 bases remaining between them. Germline-derived CDR1 and CDR2 are MDHEN and SYDVKM. CDR3 length equals 16 residues.

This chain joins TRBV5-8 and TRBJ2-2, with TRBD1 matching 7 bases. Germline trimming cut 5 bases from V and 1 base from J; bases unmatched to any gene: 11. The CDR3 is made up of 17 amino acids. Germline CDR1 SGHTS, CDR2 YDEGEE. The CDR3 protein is CASRKGTGALNTGELFF. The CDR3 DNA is TGTGCCAGCAGGAAGGGTACAGGGGCCTTGAACACCGGGGAGCTGTTTTTT. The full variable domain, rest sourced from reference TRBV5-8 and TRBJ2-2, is EAGVTQSPTHLIKTRGQQATLRCSPISGHTSVYWYQQALGLGLQFLLWYDEGEERNRGNFPPRFSGRQFPNYSSELNVNALELEDSALYLCASRKGTGALNTGELFFGEGSRLTVL.

The CDR3 bases are TGTGCCAGCAAATGGGGGCCTAACTCCTACGAGCAGTACTTC. Its protein product is CASKWGPNSYEQYF. This sequence joins TRBV27 and TRBJ2-7; tentatively, D is TRBD1 (6 bases). Germline V CDR1 and CDR2: MNHEY, SMNVEV (reference sequence). V lost 7 bases and J lost 0, with 13 bases in between. CDR3 length: 14 residues.